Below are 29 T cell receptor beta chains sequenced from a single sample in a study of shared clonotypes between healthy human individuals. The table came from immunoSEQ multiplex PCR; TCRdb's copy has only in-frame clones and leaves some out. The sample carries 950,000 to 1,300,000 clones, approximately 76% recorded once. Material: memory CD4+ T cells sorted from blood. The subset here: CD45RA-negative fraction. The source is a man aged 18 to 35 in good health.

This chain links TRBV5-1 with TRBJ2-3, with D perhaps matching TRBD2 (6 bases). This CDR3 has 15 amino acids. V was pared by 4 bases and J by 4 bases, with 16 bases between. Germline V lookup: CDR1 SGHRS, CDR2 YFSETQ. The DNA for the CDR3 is TGCGCCAGCAGCCGCGGGAATGAAGACTCAGATACGCAGTATTTT. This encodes CASSRGNEDSDTQYF.

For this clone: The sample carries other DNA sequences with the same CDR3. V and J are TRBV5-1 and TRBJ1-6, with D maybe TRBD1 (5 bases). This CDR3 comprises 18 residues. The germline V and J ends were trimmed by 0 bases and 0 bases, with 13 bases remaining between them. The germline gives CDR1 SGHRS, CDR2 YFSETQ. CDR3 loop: CASSLVGRGSSYNSPLHF. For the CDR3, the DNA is TGCGCCAGCAGCTTGGTAGGGCGGGGGAGCTCCTATAATTCACCCCTCCACTTT.

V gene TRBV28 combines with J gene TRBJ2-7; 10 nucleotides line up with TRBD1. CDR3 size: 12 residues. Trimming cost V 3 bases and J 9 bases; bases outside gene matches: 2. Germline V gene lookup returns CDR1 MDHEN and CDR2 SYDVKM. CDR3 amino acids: CASSLGDRGQYF. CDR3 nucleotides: TGTGCCAGCAGTTTGGGGGACAGGGGGCAGTACTTC. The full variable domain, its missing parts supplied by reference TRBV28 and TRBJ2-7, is DVKVTQSSRYLVKRTGEKVFLECVQDMDHENMFWYRQDPGLGLRLIYFSYDVKMKEKGDIPEGYSVSREKKERFSLILESASTNQTSMYLCASSLGDRGQYFGPGTRLTVT.

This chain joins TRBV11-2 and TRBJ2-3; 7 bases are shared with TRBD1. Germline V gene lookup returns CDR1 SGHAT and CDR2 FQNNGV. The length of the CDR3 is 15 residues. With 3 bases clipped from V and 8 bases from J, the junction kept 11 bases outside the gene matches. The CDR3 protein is CASSLEGGLRSTQYF. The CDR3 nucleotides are TGTGCCAGCAGCTTGGAAGGGGGCCTTCGGAGTACGCAGTATTTT.

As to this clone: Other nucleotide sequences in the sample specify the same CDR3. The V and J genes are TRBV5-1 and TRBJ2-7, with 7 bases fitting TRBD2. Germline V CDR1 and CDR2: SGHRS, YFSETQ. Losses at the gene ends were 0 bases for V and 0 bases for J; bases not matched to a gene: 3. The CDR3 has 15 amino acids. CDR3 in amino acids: CASSLDGGSSYEQYF. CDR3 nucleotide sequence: TGCGCCAGCAGCTTGGATGGCGGGAGCTCCTACGAGCAGTACTTC.

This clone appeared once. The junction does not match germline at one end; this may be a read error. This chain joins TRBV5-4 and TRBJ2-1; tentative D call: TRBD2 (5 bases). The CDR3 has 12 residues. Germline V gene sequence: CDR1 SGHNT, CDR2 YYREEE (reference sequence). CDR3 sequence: CASSLDRGELVF. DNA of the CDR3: TGTGCCAGCAGCTTGGACCGGGGAGAGCTAGTCTTC.

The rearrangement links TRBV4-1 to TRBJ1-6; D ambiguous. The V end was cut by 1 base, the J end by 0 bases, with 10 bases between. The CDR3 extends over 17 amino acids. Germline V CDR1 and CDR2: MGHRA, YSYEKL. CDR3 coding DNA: TGCGCCAGCAGCCAAGGACTACAGAGCTCCTATAATTCACCCCTCCACTTT. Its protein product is CASSQGLQSSYNSPLHF.

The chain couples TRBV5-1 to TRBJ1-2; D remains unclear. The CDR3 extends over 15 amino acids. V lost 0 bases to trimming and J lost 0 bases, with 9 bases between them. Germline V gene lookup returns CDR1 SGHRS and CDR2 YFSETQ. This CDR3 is CASSLDGSTNYGYTF. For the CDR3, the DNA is TGCGCCAGCAGCTTGGACGGTTCTACTAACTATGGCTACACCTTC.

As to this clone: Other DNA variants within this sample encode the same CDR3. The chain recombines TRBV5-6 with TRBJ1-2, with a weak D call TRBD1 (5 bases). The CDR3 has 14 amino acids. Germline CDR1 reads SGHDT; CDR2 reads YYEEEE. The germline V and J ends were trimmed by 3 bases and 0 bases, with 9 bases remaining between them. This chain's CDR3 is CASSWGRANYGYTF. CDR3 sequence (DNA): TGTGCCAGCAGCTGGGGGAGAGCTAACTATGGCTACACCTTC.

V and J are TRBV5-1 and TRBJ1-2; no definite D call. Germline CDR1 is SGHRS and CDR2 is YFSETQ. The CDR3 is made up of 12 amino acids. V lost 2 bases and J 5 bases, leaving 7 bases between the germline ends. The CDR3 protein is CASSFDTYGYTF. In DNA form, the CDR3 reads TGCGCCAGCAGCTTTGACACTTATGGCTACACCTTC.

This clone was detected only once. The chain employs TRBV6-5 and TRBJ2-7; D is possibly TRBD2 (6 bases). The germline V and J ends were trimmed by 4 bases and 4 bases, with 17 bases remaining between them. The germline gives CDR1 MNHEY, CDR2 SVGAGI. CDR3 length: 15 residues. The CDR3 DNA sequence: TGTGCCAGCAGTTTTTTCGAGTTGGGAGGATACGAGCAGTACTTC. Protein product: CASSFFELGGYEQYF.

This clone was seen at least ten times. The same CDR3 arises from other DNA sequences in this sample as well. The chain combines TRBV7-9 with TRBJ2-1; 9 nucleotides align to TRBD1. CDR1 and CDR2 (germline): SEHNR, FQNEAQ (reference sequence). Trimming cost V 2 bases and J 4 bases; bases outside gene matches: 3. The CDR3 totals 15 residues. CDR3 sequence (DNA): TGTGCCAGCAGCTTATGGGACAGGGATTACAATGAGCAGTTCTTC. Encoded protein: CASSLWDRDYNEQFF.

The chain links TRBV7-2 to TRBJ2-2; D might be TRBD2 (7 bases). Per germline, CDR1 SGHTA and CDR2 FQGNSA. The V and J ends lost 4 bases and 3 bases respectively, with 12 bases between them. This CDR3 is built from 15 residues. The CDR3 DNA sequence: TGTGCCAGCAGCTCAAGGGGGGGCGACACCGGGGAGCTGTTTTTT. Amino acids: CASSSRGGDTGELFF.

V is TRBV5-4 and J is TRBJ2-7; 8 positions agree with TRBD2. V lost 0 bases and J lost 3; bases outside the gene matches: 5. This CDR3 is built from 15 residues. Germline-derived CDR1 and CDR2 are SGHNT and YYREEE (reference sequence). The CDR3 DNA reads TGTGCCAGCAGCTTGGGCGGGACTAGTCTCTACGAGCAGTACTTC. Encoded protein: CASSLGGTSLYEQYF.

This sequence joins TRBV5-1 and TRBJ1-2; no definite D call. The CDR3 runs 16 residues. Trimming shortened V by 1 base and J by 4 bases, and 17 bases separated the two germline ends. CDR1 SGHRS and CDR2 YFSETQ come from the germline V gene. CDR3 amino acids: CASSLTLTVLGYGYTF. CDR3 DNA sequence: TGCGCCAGCAGCTTGACCTTAACAGTTTTAGGCTATGGCTACACCTTC.

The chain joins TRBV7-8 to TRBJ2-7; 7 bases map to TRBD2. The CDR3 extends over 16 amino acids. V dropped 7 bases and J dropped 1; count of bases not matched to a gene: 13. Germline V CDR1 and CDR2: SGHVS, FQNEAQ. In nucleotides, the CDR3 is TGTGCCAGCAACCCCGGGACTACCCTGGGTTCCTACGAGCAGTACTTC. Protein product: CASNPGTTLGSYEQYF.

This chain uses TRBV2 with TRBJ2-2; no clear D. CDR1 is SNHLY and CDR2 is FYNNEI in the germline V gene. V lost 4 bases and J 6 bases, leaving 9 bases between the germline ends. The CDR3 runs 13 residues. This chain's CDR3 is CASSAGSAGELFF. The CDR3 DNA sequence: TGTGCCAGCAGTGCCGGATCGGCCGGGGAGCTGTTTTTT.

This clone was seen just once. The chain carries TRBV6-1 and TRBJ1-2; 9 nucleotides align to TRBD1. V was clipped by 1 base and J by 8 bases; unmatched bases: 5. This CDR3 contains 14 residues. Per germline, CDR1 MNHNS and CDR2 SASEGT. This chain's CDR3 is CASSEVTGGLGYTF. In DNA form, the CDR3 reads TGTGCCAGCAGTGAAGTGACAGGGGGACTGGGCTACACCTTC.

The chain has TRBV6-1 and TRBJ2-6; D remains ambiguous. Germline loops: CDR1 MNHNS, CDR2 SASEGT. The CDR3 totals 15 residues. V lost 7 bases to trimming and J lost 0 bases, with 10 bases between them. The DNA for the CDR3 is TGTGCCAGCACCTCACAGTACTCTGGGGCCAACGTCCTGACTTTC. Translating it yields CASTSQYSGANVLTF.

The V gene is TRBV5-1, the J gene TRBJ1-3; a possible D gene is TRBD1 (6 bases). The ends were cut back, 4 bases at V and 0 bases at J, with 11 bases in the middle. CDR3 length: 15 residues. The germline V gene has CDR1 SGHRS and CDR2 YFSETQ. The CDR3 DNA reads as TGCGCCAGCAGCCAGGGGCAATTCTCTGGAAACACCATATATTTT. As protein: CASSQGQFSGNTIYF.

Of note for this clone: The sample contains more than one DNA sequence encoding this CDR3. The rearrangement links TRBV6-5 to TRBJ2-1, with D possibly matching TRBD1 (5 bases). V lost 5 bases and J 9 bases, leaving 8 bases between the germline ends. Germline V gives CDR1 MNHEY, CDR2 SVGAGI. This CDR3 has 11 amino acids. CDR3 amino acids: CASSQGSEQFF. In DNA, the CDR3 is TGTGCCAGCAGTCAGGGAAGTGAGCAGTTCTTC.

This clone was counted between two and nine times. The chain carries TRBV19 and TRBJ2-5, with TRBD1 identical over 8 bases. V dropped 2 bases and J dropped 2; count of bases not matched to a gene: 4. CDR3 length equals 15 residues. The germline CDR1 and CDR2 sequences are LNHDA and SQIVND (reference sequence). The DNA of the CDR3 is TGTGCCAGTAGTATAAGTGGGACAGGTCAAGAGACCCAGTACTTC. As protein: CASSISGTGQETQYF.

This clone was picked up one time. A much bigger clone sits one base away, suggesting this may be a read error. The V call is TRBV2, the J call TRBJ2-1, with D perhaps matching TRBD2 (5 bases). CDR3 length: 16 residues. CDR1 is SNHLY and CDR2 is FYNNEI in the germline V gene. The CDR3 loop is CAGSGALSPLGGEQFF. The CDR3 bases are TGTGCCGGCAGCGGAGCCCTGAGCCCCCTCGGTGGTGAGCAGTTCTTC.

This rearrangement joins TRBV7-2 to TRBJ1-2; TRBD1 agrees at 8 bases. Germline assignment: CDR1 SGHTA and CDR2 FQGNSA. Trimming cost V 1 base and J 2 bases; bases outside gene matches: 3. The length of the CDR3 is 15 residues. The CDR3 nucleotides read TGTGCCAGCAGCTTAGATGACAGGGGAAACTATGGCTACACCTTC. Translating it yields CASSLDDRGNYGYTF.

CDR3 nucleotide sequence: TGTGCCAGCAGCCAAGAGGGTCGCGGGGGGGTCGAGCAGTACTTC. Amino acid sequence: CASSQEGRGGVEQYF. This sequence joins TRBV4-2 and TRBJ2-7; 9 positions agree with TRBD2. From germline, CDR1 is LGHNA and CDR2 YNFKEQ. The CDR3 runs to 15 residues. The V gene end was trimmed by 0 bases and the J gene end by 6 bases; junction bases not matched to a gene: 6.

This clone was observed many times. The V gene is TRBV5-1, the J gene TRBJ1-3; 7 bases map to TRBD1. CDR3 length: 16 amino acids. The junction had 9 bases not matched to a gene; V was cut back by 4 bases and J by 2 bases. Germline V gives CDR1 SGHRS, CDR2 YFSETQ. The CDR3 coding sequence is TGCGCCAGCAGCCCAACCGGGACAGCCACTGGAAACACCATATATTTT. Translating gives CASSPTGTATGNTIYF.

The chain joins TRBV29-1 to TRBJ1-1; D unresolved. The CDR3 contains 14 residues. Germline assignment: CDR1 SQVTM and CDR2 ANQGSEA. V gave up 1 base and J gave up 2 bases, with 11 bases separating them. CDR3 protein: CSVEVFRGNTEAFF. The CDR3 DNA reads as TGCAGCGTTGAAGTCTTCCGGGGAAACACTGAAGCTTTCTTT. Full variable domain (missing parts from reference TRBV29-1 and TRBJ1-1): SAVISQKPSRDICQRGTSLTIQCQVDSQVTMMFWYRQQPGQSLTLIATANQGSEATYESGFVIDKFPISRPNLTFSTLTVSNMSPEDSSIYLCSVEVFRGNTEAFFGQGTRLTVV.

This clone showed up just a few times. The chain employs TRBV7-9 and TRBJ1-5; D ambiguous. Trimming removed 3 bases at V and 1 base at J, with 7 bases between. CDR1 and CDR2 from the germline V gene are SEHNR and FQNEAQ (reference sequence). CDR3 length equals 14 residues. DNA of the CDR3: TGTGCCAGCAGCTTCACCGAGAGCAATCAGCCCCAGCATTTT. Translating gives CASSFTESNQPQHF.

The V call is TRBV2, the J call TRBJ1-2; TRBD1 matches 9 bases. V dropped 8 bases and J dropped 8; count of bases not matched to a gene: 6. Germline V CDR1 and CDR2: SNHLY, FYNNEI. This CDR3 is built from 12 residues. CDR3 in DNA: TGTGCCAGCGGGAACAGGGGGCTCGGCTACACCTTC. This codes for CASGNRGLGYTF.